The present entry profiles one T cell receptor (beta chain) with its context. Its binding antigen is unknown. No clone much larger than this one lies a single base away; base qualities are absent. The sample belongs to a study of vaccination and CD4 T cells after COVID-19 (dated 2022 in TCRdb). Study-wide context: Convalescent patients had a positive SARS-CoV-2 result on nasal swab PCR, and of these patients, several had mild disease and one had severe disease. In the convalescent cohort there were six males and four females, among whom were two Hispanic individuals, seven Caucasians, two Asians and one multiracial person. Each participant got two doses of either the Pfizer-BioNTech BNT162b2 vaccine (n=8) or the Moderna mRNA-1273 vaccine (n=2). Post-COVID blood samples from convalescent patients were collected a median of roughly 100 days after diagnosis, with a range of 35 to 161 days. Post-vaccine blood samples were obtained a median of around 67 days after the second vaccine dose, with a range of roughly 13 to 250 days. A few convalescent patients gave samples both early after vaccination (day 14) and late after vaccination (days 161 to 241). The cultures were stimulated with overlapping spike peptide pools from SARS-CoV-2 and from the common cold coronaviruses HCoV-NL63, HCoV-OC43 and HCoV-229E. Control cultures used a CEFX viral epitope pool as positive control, an HIV-1 Nef peptide pool as negative control, or no peptide. The spike-specific CD4+ TCR repertoire was compared before and after mRNA vaccination in about nine COVID-19 convalescent patients and a handful of infection-naive healthy vaccine recipients. Broader findings and caveats from the paper: In convalescent patients, a median around 90% of post-vaccine SARS-CoV-2-reactive clones were detected only after vaccination, suggesting vaccine-specific priming. The median number of SARS-CoV-2-reactive clonotypes rose from fewer than 25 after infection to some 40 after vaccination, but the change was not significant. Only a relatively small number of convalescent patients were included in the study, and early timepoints following natural infection were not analyzed. In convalescent patients, nearly all vaccine-specific clones (304 of 307) were found to be mono-reactive for SARS-CoV-2 spike rather than cross-reactive with common cold coronaviruses.

The time point label here, explained by the study, means: late sampling 161 to 241 days after vaccination in a few convalescent patients. This specimen's treatment or condition label, per the study, means: approximately 9-day PBMC culture with coronavirus spike peptide pools or control peptides (ViraFEST assay). The ViraFEST assay was used in the study, in which antigen-specific T cells were expanded with peptide pools and expanded clonotypes were subsequently identified by TCR sequencing. The convalescent patients' positive SARS-CoV-2 PCR tests were from March to December 2020, which was before the Alpha, Beta and Delta variants emerged in the United States. Each well held under 2.5 million PBMCs cultured in IMDM containing roughly 5% human AB serum and 9 to 10 IU/ml IL-2, with around 9.2 ug/ml peptide pools added. Half of the culture medium was replaced with fresh IL-2-containing medium on days 3 and 7. After 10 days of culture, CD4+ T cells were isolated by negative selection with the EasySep CD4+ T cell isolation kit. Ficoll-Paque Plus gradient centrifugation was used to isolate PBMCs from whole blood, and the isolated PBMCs were then either used fresh or cryopreserved at -140C. Each culture condition was generally run in triplicate wells.

A distance of 6 bases separates the germline ends of V and J, which lose 3 bases and 5 bases respectively. The CDR3 covers 12 residues, taking in both the cysteine and the phenylalanine. Only the CDR3 region is kept as DNA, spanning 36 bases read in frame from base 1. CDR1 is given as LNHDA and CDR2 as SQIVND, both from the germline V gene (reference sequence). The library was built by means of PCR. DNA from cultured CD4+ T cells underwent TCR sequencing with the Oncomine TCR Beta short-read assay at the Johns Hopkins FTIC core. The QIAamp micro DNA kit was used to extract genomic DNA from the cultured CD4+ T cells. Oncomine TCR Beta libraries made from cultured CD4+ T cells were pooled using unique dual indexes and sequenced on an Illumina iSeq 100. In the paper's pipeline: Non-productive sequences were filtered out, and CDR3s that did not start with C, did not end with F or W, or were shorter than 7 amino acids were discarded. The MANAFEST web application was used to identify antigen-specific clonotypes by comparing peptide-stimulated wells against reference wells and other culture wells. Positive clones required FDR below 0.05, an odds ratio above 5, and productive frequency above 0.1% in at least two of three replicate wells. A clonotype counted as cross-reactive if it showed significant expansion both in the SARS-CoV-2 spike wells and in at least one common cold coronavirus spike condition. Levenshtein distances (stringdist) and unrooted phylogenetic trees (ape) in R version 3.6.1 were used to assess CDR3 homology. TCRdb handled the public reads itself, with Q25 trimming in fastp and clone calling in MiXCR, and kept productive beta chains. Entries are consolidated by CDR3 protein sequence, retaining the most common genes and DNA. The V and J calls come from TCRdb's annotation, not from the publication. For this sample there are approximately 25,000 distinct CDR3 sequences; roughly 31% appear just once. The top ten clones comprise about 7.1% of the sample.

The specimen comprised CD4+ T cells from blood, cultured in vitro, sampled about 7 months after SARS-CoV-2 vaccination. The receptor was isolated from a human donor who had recovered from COVID-19. Recombination connected TRBV19 to TRBJ2-3; no D gene is confidently identified. The bases are TGTGCCAGTAGTATGACTCAAGATACGCAGTATTTT. This is translated as CASSMTQDTQYF.